This T cell receptor (beta chain) was profiled in a study of T cells in Graves' hyperthyroidism and ophthalmopathy. Whole-study findings and limits: Most clonotypes that expanded in the thyroid above 0.001 also showed up in blood.

TCR beta CDR3 regions were amplified from RNA. In the first-round RT-PCR of the TCR CDR3, the HTBI primer set was used. TCRdb redid the calling of the multiplex PCR reads with MiXCR, one entry per CDR3 protein. This sample carries 550,000 to 650,000 distinct CDR3 sequences, about 15% of them seen once, and the ten largest clones take about 5.8%. This clonotype was counted ten times or more. The antigen remains unidentified. The CDR3 extends over 14 amino acids. Per the germline V gene, CDR1 is SGHTA and CDR2 is FQGNSA. V trimming: 7 bases; J trimming: 1 base; junction bases outside the gene matches: 4. Exclusions: uncontrolled infection, other autoimmune disease, pregnancy, lactation. Orbital computed tomography and thyroid ultrasound, together with serum TRAb and thyroxine and clinical symptoms, were used for diagnoses.

The clonotype was recovered from a woman aged 30 to 39 with Graves' hyperthyroidism that later progressed to Graves' ophthalmopathy. The J gene is TRBJ1-1, the V gene TRBV7-2; 9 nucleotides align to TRBD1. Sequencing used blood. CDR3 coding DNA: TGTGCCAGCAACATGGGACAGGGGAACACTGAAGCTTTCTTT. Translated: CASNMGQGNTEAFF.